This T cell receptor (beta chain) emerged from a study of T cells in Graves' hyperthyroidism and ophthalmopathy. RNA transcripts provided the source from which TCR beta CDR3 regions were amplified. The HTBI primer set served for first-round RT-PCR of the TCR CDR3. TCRdb redid the calling of the multiplex PCR reads with MiXCR, one entry per CDR3 protein. In the table there are roughly 530,000 distinct CDR3 sequences, approximately 17% of which are singletons. There are 18 residues in the CDR3. Germline assignment: CDR1 SEHNR and CDR2 FQNEAQ (reference sequence). V lost 5 bases and J lost 8; bases outside the gene matches: 16. Of note for this clonotype: Its matching antigen is unknown.

Broader study findings: Ophthalmopathy was identified by the model a median around 6 months ahead of onset.

Among ophthalmopathy patients, the Clinical Activity Score reached at least 3, the NOSPECS grade reached at least 4, and duration remained under 3 months. Based on clinical symptoms, serum thyroxine and TRAb, thyroid ultrasound and orbital computed tomography, diagnoses were reached. The source is a young woman with Graves' ophthalmopathy. The sample taken for sequencing was blood. V gene TRBV7-9 combines with J gene TRBJ2-1; 12 nucleotides line up with TRBD2. CDR3 sequence: CASSPYRLAGVLVDEQFF. In DNA, the CDR3 is TGTGCCAGCAGCCCCTACAGACTAGCGGGAGTCTTGGTGGATGAGCAGTTCTTC. Together with reference TRBV7-9 and TRBJ2-1, the CDR3 gives the full variable domain: DTGVSQNPRHKITKRGQNVTFRCDPISEHNRLYWYRQTLGQGPEFLTYFQNEAQLEKSRLLSDRFSAERPKGSFSTLEIQRTEQGDSAMYLCASSPYRLAGVLVDEQFFGPGTRLTVL.